The 28 T cell receptor beta chains reported below all come from one sample, sequenced in a study of T cell responses to AZD1222 COVID-19 vaccine. TCRdb's copy holds only in-frame clones and misses some; the assay was immunoSEQ multiplex PCR. This repertoire shows 150,000 to 200,000 clones, approximately 93% found once; its top ten account for about 3.5%. The sample consisted of peripheral blood, taken 28 days after the second AZD1222 dose. All receptors derive from an adult who received the AZD1222 COVID-19 vaccine.

The chain employs TRBV7-2 and TRBJ2-1; D is possibly TRBD1 or TRBD2 (5 bases each). Trimming stripped 1 base from V and 4 bases from J, with 14 bases between. This CDR3 spans 16 amino acids. Germline V gene sequence: CDR1 SGHTA, CDR2 FQGNSA. The CDR3 reads CASSLVSGTPYNEQFF. The CDR3 coding sequence is TGTGCCAGCAGCTTAGTCTCAGGGACGCCGTACAATGAGCAGTTCTTC.

This clone was found once. This chain links TRBV5-4 with TRBJ2-3, with 14 bases that match TRBD2. Germline lookup yields CDR1 SGHNT and CDR2 YYREEE (reference sequence). The CDR3 sequence is 18 residues long. V gave up 4 bases and J gave up 8 bases; unmatched junction bases: 15. Written as DNA, the CDR3 is TGTGCCAGCAGCCCGACGGGACTAGCGGGAGCCCCGGGCAGTACGCAGTATTTT. This codes for CASSPTGLAGAPGSTQYF.

A note on this clone: An end of the junction does not agree with germline; a read error may underlie this. The chain joins TRBV18 to TRBJ1-4; D not certain. CDR3 length: 14 residues. Germline assignment: CDR1 KGHSH and CDR2 LQKENI. The CDR3 DNA reads TGTGCCAGCTCACCAGGGAGGGAAGATGAGAAACTGTTTTTT. Its protein is CASSPGREDEKLFF.

This chain joins TRBV9 and TRBJ2-2, with TRBD1 as a possible D gene (6 bases). CDR1 SGDLS and CDR2 YYNGEE come from the germline V gene. V lost 3 bases and J 1 base, leaving 16 bases between the germline ends. The CDR3 sequence is 17 residues long. The CDR3 protein is CASSALGALQNTGELFF. As DNA, the CDR3 is TGTGCCAGCAGCGCGCTGGGGGCATTGCAGAACACCGGGGAGCTGTTTTTT.

The chain recombines TRBV28 with TRBJ1-6; a weak D match, TRBD1 (5 bases). The CDR3 is 15 amino acids. Trimming pared 3 bases from V and 7 bases from J, leaving 13 bases between. Germline loops: CDR1 MDHEN, CDR2 SYDVKM. DNA of the CDR3: TGTGCCAGCAGTTTTGTGCCAGGGAAGAATTCACCCCTCCACTTT. Translating gives CASSFVPGKNSPLHF.

This chain joins TRBV14 and TRBJ2-7; D remains unclear. The V end lost 4 bases, the J end lost 2 bases, and 21 bases lay between the germline ends. CDR1 and CDR2 from the germline V gene are SGHDN and FVKESK. The CDR3 runs 17 residues. CDR3 nucleotide sequence: TGTGCCAGCAGCCGTAATAGTCTGGGAAGGGCGACCTACGAGCAGTACTTC. This codes for CASSRNSLGRATYEQYF.

The chain employs TRBV6-5 and TRBJ2-5; D is ambiguous. The V gene's germline CDR1 is MNHEY and CDR2 SVGAGI. The CDR3 extends over 15 amino acids. V lost 4 bases, J lost 7 bases, and 19 bases lay in between. The CDR3 spells CASSFGRTSPRTQYF. CDR3 DNA: TGTGCCAGCAGTTTCGGACGAACCTCCCCCAGGACCCAGTACTTC.

V and J are TRBV5-6 and TRBJ2-7; no firm D call. V gave up 1 base and J gave up 7 bases, with 9 bases separating them. The CDR3 sequence is 12 residues long. The germline V gene encodes CDR1 SGHDT and CDR2 YYEEEE. CDR3 region: CASSLSRHEQYF. CDR3 nucleotides: TGTGCCAGCAGCTTGTCCAGACATGAGCAGTACTTC. The whole variable domain, remainder taken from reference TRBV5-6 and TRBJ2-7, is DAGVTQSPTHLIKTRGQQVTLRCSPKSGHDTVSWYQQALGQGPQFIFQYYEEEERQRGNFPDRFSGHQFPNYSSELNVNALLLGDSALYLCASSLSRHEQYFGPGTRLTVT.

This clone was detected once. The rearrangement uses TRBV28 and TRBJ2-6; D unresolved. Trimming stripped 5 bases from V and 2 bases from J, with 1 base between. The germline gives CDR1 MDHEN, CDR2 SYDVKM. This CDR3 contains 12 residues. The CDR3: CASSPGANVLTF. The CDR3 DNA follows: TGTGCCAGCAGTCCTGGGGCCAACGTCCTGACTTTC.

This chain connects TRBV10-3 to TRBJ2-3; 14 bases line up with TRBD2. CDR3 length equals 18 residues. V lost 6 bases, J lost 4 bases, and 12 bases stayed unmatched. CDR1 ENHRY and CDR2 SYGVKD come from the germline V gene. CDR3 protein: CAIRGLAGEGGGPDTQYF. Written as DNA, the CDR3 is TGTGCCATCAGGGGACTAGCGGGAGAAGGTGGGGGCCCAGATACGCAGTATTTT.

This chain joins TRBV6-5 and TRBJ2-7, with D perhaps matching TRBD2 (5 bases). V dropped 2 bases and J dropped 0 bases, with 11 bases sitting between them. This CDR3 has 15 residues. Germline V lookup: CDR1 MNHEY, CDR2 SVGAGI. CDR3 protein: CASSYEGGDSYEQYF. CDR3 DNA sequence: TGTGCCAGCAGTTACGAAGGAGGAGACTCCTACGAGCAGTACTTC.

The chain is built from TRBV6-5 and TRBJ2-7, with no clear D. Germline values: CDR1 MNHEY, CDR2 SVGAGI. The ends were cut back, 5 bases at V and 6 bases at J, with 8 bases in the middle. The CDR3 has 11 residues. The CDR3 DNA is TGTGCCAGCAGTCCCTTATTCGAGCAGTACTTC. Translating gives CASSPLFEQYF.

This CDR3 is CASSKGLAGTVDTQYF. CDR3 DNA sequence: TGTGCCAGCTCAAAGGGACTAGCGGGAACAGTAGATACGCAGTATTTT. V gene TRBV18 combines with J gene TRBJ2-3, with 13 bases fitting TRBD2. This CDR3 has 16 residues. Per the germline V gene, CDR1 is KGHSH and CDR2 is LQKENI. Germline trimming cut 5 bases from V and 5 bases from J; bases unmatched to any gene: 7.

The chain is built from TRBV27 and TRBJ2-1; TRBD2 matches at 9 bases. The CDR3 loop spans 15 amino acids. Germline CDR1 and CDR2: MNHEY and SMNVEV (reference sequence). J lost 3 bases, V lost 5 bases, and 5 bases had no gene match. The CDR3 loop reads CASSPAGGVYNEQFF. CDR3 nucleotide sequence: TGTGCCAGCAGTCCGGCGGGAGGGGTCTACAATGAGCAGTTCTTC.

J is TRBJ2-2 and V is TRBV30, with 9 bases aligning to TRBD2. This CDR3 has 14 residues. Germline-derived CDR1 and CDR2 are GTSNPN and SVGIG (reference sequence). With 6 bases clipped from V and 3 bases from J, the junction kept 5 bases outside the gene matches. CDR3 sequence reads: CACEREVDTGELFF. The DNA of the CDR3 is TGTGCCTGCGAGCGGGAGGTCGACACCGGGGAGCTGTTTTTT.

The rearrangement links TRBV9 to TRBJ2-7; D is possibly TRBD1 or TRBD2 (5 bases each). The V and J ends lost 2 bases and 6 bases respectively, with 15 bases between them. Germline V gene lookup returns CDR1 SGDLS and CDR2 YYNGEE. This CDR3 comprises 14 residues. The CDR3 spells CASSVGAGKGEQYF. In nucleotides, the CDR3 is TGTGCCAGCAGCGTGGGAGCAGGGAAGGGCGAGCAGTACTTC.

With regard to this clone: One junction end does not reproduce the germline sequence, and a read error may be involved. This chain uses TRBV4-3 with TRBJ2-1; 12 bases align to TRBD2. This CDR3 has 17 residues. Germline V CDR1 and CDR2: LGHNA, YSLEER. The CDR3 here is CASSQGTSGTSYNGQFF. CDR3 DNA: TGCGCCAGCAGCCAAGGGACTAGCGGGACTTCCTACAATGGGCAGTTCTTC.

The chain recombines TRBV9 with TRBJ1-3; 8 bases are shared with TRBD1. Germline V CDR1 and CDR2: SGDLS, YYNGEE. CDR3 length: 16 amino acids. J gave up 4 bases and V 2 bases, and 8 bases lay outside the gene matches. Here the CDR3 DNA reads TGTGCCAGCAGCGTTCAGGGGGCCAGGGAGGGAAACACCATATATTTT. Protein: CASSVQGAREGNTIYF.

The chain carries TRBV24-1 and TRBJ1-2; possible D gene TRBD1, 5 bases. Germline V lookup: CDR1 KGHDR, CDR2 SFDVKD. The CDR3 totals 10 residues. Between the trimmed V and J ends, which lost 7 bases and 11 bases, there was a span of 10 bases. The CDR3 sequence is CATSPGTYTF. DNA for the CDR3: TGTGCCACCAGCCCCGGGACTTACACCTTC.

As for this clone: Mismatch with germline at one junction end may stem from a read error. The chain is built from TRBV7-7 and TRBJ2-6; no reliable D call. This CDR3 has 18 amino acids. From germline, CDR1 is SSHAT and CDR2 FNYEAQ (reference sequence). The DNA for the CDR3 is TGTGCTAGCAGCAGGAAAGGACGGGCGTCGGAAGGGGCCAACGTCCTGACTTTC. Its translation: CASSRKGRASEGANVLTF.

The chain uses TRBV28 and TRBJ1-1; TRBD1 matches at 11 bases. CDR1 is MDHEN, CDR2 SYDVKM, per germline. Unmatched junction bases numbered 4, after V lost 8 bases and J lost 5 bases. CDR3 size: 13 residues. DNA for the CDR3: TGTGCCAGCCAGGGACAGGGGGGGACTGAAGCTTTCTTT. Translation: CASQGQGGTEAFF. Filled out from reference TRBV28 and TRBJ1-1, the complete variable domain reads DVKVTQSSRYLVKRTGEKVFLECVQDMDHENMFWYRQDPGLGLRLIYFSYDVKMKEKGDIPEGYSVSREKKERFSLILESASTNQTSMYLCASQGQGGTEAFFGQGTRLTVV.

The chain carries TRBV24-1 and TRBJ2-1; 10 nucleotides line up with TRBD1. The germline CDR1 and CDR2 sequences are KGHDR and SFDVKD. With V trimmed by 5 bases and J by 7 bases, 10 bases remained unmatched. The CDR3 consists of 16 residues. This CDR3 reads CATSATGQGNWNEQFF. Written as DNA, the CDR3 is TGTGCCACCAGTGCCACGGGACAGGGGAATTGGAATGAGCAGTTCTTC.

The rearrangement joins TRBV19 to TRBJ2-5, with D possibly TRBD2 on 5 matching bases. The germline V gene has CDR1 LNHDA and CDR2 SQIVND (reference sequence). The CDR3 consists of 15 residues. The germline V and J ends were trimmed by 6 bases and 6 bases, with 20 bases remaining between them. CDR3 in amino acids: CASSSIKEDLKTQYF. CDR3 sequence (DNA): TGTGCCAGTAGCTCGATTAAGGAGGATCTAAAGACCCAGTACTTC.

The J gene is TRBJ1-1, the V gene TRBV5-4; no definite D call. Germline V gene data show CDR1 as SGHNT and CDR2 as YYREEE (reference sequence). The CDR3 loop spans 13 amino acids. Trimming took 4 bases from V and 4 from J, leaving 11 bases between them. The CDR3 DNA sequence: TGTGCCAGCAGCGCTGGCAGCCGCACTGAAGCTTTCTTT. The encoded protein is CASSAGSRTEAFF.

The chain recombines TRBV3-1 (or the pseudogene TRBV3-2) with TRBJ1-2; D is unresolved. The germline V and J ends were trimmed by 4 bases and 7 bases, with 13 bases remaining between them. This CDR3 region has 13 residues. Germline CDR1 LGHDT, CDR2 YNNKEL (reference sequence). Here the CDR3 DNA reads TGTGCCAGCAGCCCCTCCCCCCCGACTGGCTACACCTTC. Encoded protein: CASSPSPPTGYTF.

The V and J genes are TRBV5-1 and TRBJ1-6; 7 bases fit TRBD1. Losses at the gene ends were 5 bases for V and 13 bases for J; bases not matched to a gene: 12. CDR3 length equals 14 residues. Germline CDR1 and CDR2: SGHRS and YFSETQ. The CDR3 spells CASRGGTLRSPLHF. For the CDR3, the DNA is TGCGCCAGCAGAGGGGGCACCCTGAGGTCTCCCCTCCACTTT.

Concerning this clone itself: This specimen includes other DNA sequences encoding the same CDR3. The rearrangement links TRBV19 to TRBJ1-5, with TRBD1 as a possible D gene (5 bases). The CDR3 has 15 amino acids. CDR1 and CDR2 from the germline V gene are LNHDA and SQIVND (reference sequence). V lost 2 bases and J 0 bases, leaving 8 bases between the germline ends. CDR3 sequence (DNA): TGTGCCAGTAGTATATGGGGGGTTAGCAATCAGCCCCAGCATTTT. It yields the protein CASSIWGVSNQPQHF.

The rearrangement joins TRBV7-9 to TRBJ1-1, with unresolved D. This CDR3 has 13 amino acids. The ends were cut back, 7 bases at V and 2 bases at J, with 11 bases in the middle. Per germline, CDR1 SEHNR and CDR2 FQNEAQ (reference sequence). The CDR3 reads CASIKRANTEAFF. In DNA, the CDR3 is TGTGCCAGCATCAAGAGGGCAAACACTGAAGCTTTCTTT.